This TCR beta chain was profiled in a study of cytomegalovirus exposure and HLA in healthy donors. For this clone: Its specificity is not known.

The germline CDR1 and CDR2 sequences are SGHAT and FQNNGV. The CDR3 length is 13 residues. V was pared by 0 bases and J by 2 bases, with 5 bases between. Donors sampled were nominally healthy, though unrecorded immune exposures were likely. Study-wide results and limits: TCR sequences were mostly rare, though some public TCRs occurred in many donors. With high specificity and sensitivity, the classifier reportedly diagnosed cytomegalovirus status.

PCR primers comprised 60 Vbeta and 13 Jbeta primers. TCRdb keeps only in-frame clones here, not all; method: immunoSEQ multiplex PCR. The sample includes about 120,000 clones, roughly 82% of them seen just once. This clonotype was obtained from a woman aged 18-30 years in good health and CMV-seronegative. V is TRBV11-2 and J is TRBJ2-7; no firm D call. Sequenced input: PBMCs. The CDR3 nucleotides are TGTGCCAGCAGCTTAGAGCCTACCTACGAGCAGTACTTC. It translates to CASSLEPTYEQYF.